These 9 T cell receptor beta chains came from one sample sequenced in a study of graft-versus-host responses after intestinal transplantation. The data were produced by immunoSEQ multiplex PCR, yet TCRdb's version contains in-frame clones alone and is incomplete. The sample has almost 55,000 clones, about 89% seen once; the top ten hold about 6%. Sample: PBMCs, taken 650 to 670 days after intestinal transplant. These receptor sequences come from a human patient who received an intestinal transplant, so some T cells may come from the graft donor.

This rearrangement joins TRBV10-3 to TRBJ2-5; TRBD2 matches 8 bases. The CDR3 length is 18 residues. Germline lookup yields CDR1 ENHRY and CDR2 SYGVKD. J gave up 3 bases and V 3 bases, and 15 bases lay outside the gene matches. CDR3 sequence: CAISDVGWTSPPEETQYF. DNA of the CDR3: TGTGCCATCAGTGACGTCGGGTGGACTAGCCCTCCAGAAGAGACCCAGTACTTC.

The table lists this clone with a few counts. The rearrangement links TRBV7-9 to TRBJ2-7; D is unresolved. The CDR3 is made up of 13 amino acids. From germline, CDR1 is SEHNR and CDR2 FQNEAQ (reference sequence). The ends were cut back, 2 bases at V and 5 bases at J, with 10 bases in the middle. As DNA, the CDR3 is TGTGCCAGCAGCTTAACTCAATCGGACGAGCAGTACTTC. Translation gives CASSLTQSDEQYF.

The J gene is TRBJ2-5, the V gene TRBV7-8; no reliable D call. Germline CDR1 is SGHVS and CDR2 is FQNEAQ. V gave up 5 bases and J gave up 0 bases, with 7 bases separating them. The CDR3 is made up of 13 amino acids. The CDR3 reads CASSQSYQETQYF. As DNA, the CDR3 is TGTGCCAGCAGCCAAAGCTACCAAGAGACCCAGTACTTC.

This clone was observed a few times. The chain combines TRBV6-1 with TRBJ1-1, with 8 bases that match TRBD1. Germline V gene data show CDR1 as MNHNS and CDR2 as SASEGT. This CDR3 is 17 amino acids long. The junction had 9 bases not matched to a gene; V was cut back by 2 bases and J by 1 base. The CDR3 DNA follows: TGTGCCAGCAGTGAAAACAGGGGGAGTTGGGGGAACACTGAAGCTTTCTTT. Translating gives CASSENRGSWGNTEAFF.

As for this clone: One end of the junction fails to match germline, which may point to a read error. The chain couples TRBV7-2 to TRBJ1-5; D ambiguous. This CDR3 has 15 amino acids. Germline V lookup: CDR1 SGHTA, CDR2 FQGNSA. The CDR3 sequence: CASRLGPYSNQPQHF. The CDR3 DNA follows: TGTGCCAGCAGATTAGGACCCTATAGCAATCAGCCCCAGCATTTT.

The genes are TRBV4-1 and TRBJ1-3; 12 bases map to TRBD1. The length of the CDR3 is 16 residues. Germline lookup yields CDR1 MGHRA and CDR2 YSYEKL. Unmatched junction bases numbered 6, after V lost 1 base and J lost 8 bases. Written as DNA, the CDR3 is TGCGCCAGCAGCCAAGTCCCGGGACAGGGGGCTCACACCATATATTTT. Its protein is CASSQVPGQGAHTIYF.

J is TRBJ2-2 and V is TRBV27; TRBD2 might be the D (6 bases). The CDR3 length is 14 residues. Germline loops: CDR1 MNHEY, CDR2 SMNVEV (reference sequence). The V and J ends lost 3 bases and 3 bases respectively, with 8 bases between them. CDR3 nucleotides: TGTGCCAGCAGTTTTACTAGCTACACCGGGGAGCTGTTTTTT. Translated: CASSFTSYTGELFF.

The rearrangement links TRBV7-9 to TRBJ1-2, with 7 positions matching TRBD1. The V and J ends lost 6 bases and 4 bases, in that order; junction bases with no gene match: 11. The CDR3 runs 15 residues. Germline-derived CDR1 and CDR2 are SEHNR and FQNEAQ (reference sequence). CDR3 in DNA: TGTGCCAGCAGTAATTACGGGGACAGTACCTATGGCTACACCTTC. Translated: CASSNYGDSTYGYTF.

The rearrangement joins TRBV7-9 to TRBJ2-7; D may be TRBD2 (7 bases). The CDR3 consists of 14 residues. Trimming removed 6 bases at V and 2 bases at J, with 14 bases between. Germline V lookup: CDR1 SEHNR, CDR2 FQNEAQ (reference sequence). In DNA form, the CDR3 reads TGTGCCAGCAGTGGAGGGGGGGGCACCTACGAGCAGTACTTC. It specifies CASSGGGGTYEQYF.